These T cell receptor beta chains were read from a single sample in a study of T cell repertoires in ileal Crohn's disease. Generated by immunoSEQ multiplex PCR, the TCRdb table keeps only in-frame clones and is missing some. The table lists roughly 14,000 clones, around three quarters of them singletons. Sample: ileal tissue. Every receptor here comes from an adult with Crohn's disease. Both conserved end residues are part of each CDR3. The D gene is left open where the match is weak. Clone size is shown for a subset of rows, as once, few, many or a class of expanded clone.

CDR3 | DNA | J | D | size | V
CASRGVKETQYF | TGTGCCAGCAGGGGGGTAAAAGAGACCCAGTACTTC | TRBJ2-5 | NA | NA | TRBV6-5
CASSLGLPSYEQYF | TGTGCCAGCAGCTTGGGACTTCCCTCCTACGAGCAGTACTTC | TRBJ2-7 | NA | NA | TRBV5-5
CASSEGGLTDTQYF | TGTGCCAGCAGTGAAGGCGGTCTCACAGATACGCAGTATTTT | TRBJ2-3 | NA | NA | TRBV6-4
CASSDDRTANTGELFF | TGTGCCAGCAGTGATGACAGGACCGCGAACACCGGGGAGCTGTTTTTT | TRBJ2-2 | NA | NA | TRBV25-1
CASSETAPLHF | TGTGCCAGCAGTGAAACGGCGCCCCTCCACTTT | TRBJ1-6 | NA | NA | TRBV6-1
CASSLGLREEQYF | TGTGCCAGCAGCCTCGGGTTACGGGAAGAGCAGTACTTC | TRBJ2-7 | NA | NA | TRBV11-1
CASRLAGNTIYF | TGTGCCAGCAGGTTAGCTGGAAACACCATATATTTT | TRBJ1-3 | NA | NA | TRBV6-1
CASARASGFRTDTQYF | TGTGCCAGCGCGCGGGCTAGCGGATTTCGCACAGATACGCAGTATTTT | TRBJ2-3 | TRBD2 | NA | TRBV27
CASSQDRQMVGSTEAFF | TGCGCCAGCAGCCAAGACCGACAGATGGTAGGGTCCACTGAAGCTTTCTTT | TRBJ1-1 | NA | NA | TRBV4-1
CASSVGPGVYEQYF | TGTGCCAGCAGTGTCGGTCCAGGAGTCTACGAGCAGTACTTC | TRBJ2-7 | NA | NA | TRBV2
CASSGQLQPQHF | TGTGCCAGCAGCGGCCAATTGCAGCCCCAGCATTTT | TRBJ1-5 | NA | NA | TRBV6-1
CASSLAGADNQPQHF | TGTGCCAGCAGTTTGGCAGGGGCGGACAATCAGCCCCAGCATTTT | TRBJ1-5 | NA | NA | TRBV28
CASSSGPMNTEAFF | TGCGCCAGCAGCTCTGGACCGATGAACACTGAAGCTTTCTTT | TRBJ1-1 | NA | NA | TRBV5-1
CASSPMGLVSGANVLTF | TGTGCCAGCAGCCCAATGGGACTGGTCTCTGGGGCCAACGTCCTGACTTTC | TRBJ2-6 | NA | NA | TRBV7-3
CASSKGGGGATNEKLFF | TGTGCCAGCAGCAAGGGCGGGGGTGGTGCAACTAATGAAAAACTGTTTTTT | TRBJ1-4 | NA | NA | TRBV7-8
CASSASLAGGQETQYF | TGTGCCAGCAGCGCAAGTCTAGCGGGGGGTCAAGAGACCCAGTACTTC | TRBJ2-5 | TRBD2 | once | TRBV7-9
CASSQEKGYGGYTF | TGCGCCAGCAGCCAAGAAAAAGGGTATGGTGGCTACACCTTC | TRBJ1-2 | NA | NA | TRBV4-1
CASSVVPSSYEQYF | TGTGCCAGCAGCGTAGTTCCTAGCTCCTACGAGCAGTACTTC | TRBJ2-7 | NA | NA | TRBV9
CASSNGDLSPLHF | TGTGCCAGCAGTAACGGAGACCTCTCACCCCTCCACTTT | TRBJ1-6 | NA | NA | TRBV2
CASSEAGTGSETQYF | TGTGCCAGCAGTGAAGCCGGGACAGGGAGTGAGACCCAGTACTTC | TRBJ2-5 | TRBD1 | NA | TRBV2
CASSPDVAGGTKTQYF | TGTGCCAGCAGCCCGGACGTAGCGGGGGGGACGAAGACCCAGTACTTC | TRBJ2-5 | TRBD2 | few | TRBV7-2
CASSRGGMRDTQYF | TGTGCCAGCAGCCGCGGGGGGATGAGGGATACGCAGTATTTT | TRBJ2-3 | TRBD2 | NA | TRBV7-6
CASSQPTGGTDTQYF | TGTGCCAGCAGCCAACCGACAGGGGGCACAGATACGCAGTATTTT | TRBJ2-3 | TRBD1 | NA | TRBV9
CALYANTGELFF | TGTGCCTTATACGCGAACACCGGGGAGCTGTTTTTT | TRBJ2-2 | NA | once | TRBV30
CASSLLGGNTEAFF | TGTGCCAGCAGCTTGTTAGGCGGAAACACTGAAGCTTTCTTT | TRBJ1-1 | NA | NA | TRBV5-4
CASSQDRQASNEQFF | TGCGCCAGCAGCCAAGATCGACAGGCTTCCAATGAGCAGTTCTTC | TRBJ2-1 | NA | NA | TRBV4-1
CARRTSGGRSTDTQYF | TGTGCCAGACGGACTAGCGGGGGGAGATCGACAGATACGCAGTATTTT | TRBJ2-3 | TRBD2 | NA | TRBV6-4
CASSLGWGGEQFF | TGCGCCAGCAGCTTGGGTTGGGGGGGCGAGCAGTTCTTC | TRBJ2-1 | NA | NA | TRBV5-1
CASSEGYGNTIYF | TGTGCCAGTTCAGAGGGTTATGGAAACACCATATATTTT | TRBJ1-3 | NA | once | TRBV6-5
CASSPGQGWVAGELFF | TGCGCCAGCAGCCCCGGACAGGGTTGGGTAGCCGGGGAGCTGTTTTTT | TRBJ2-2 | TRBD1 | NA | TRBV5-1
CASSLDGTIDEQFF | TGTGCCAGCAGCTTAGACGGGACAATCGATGAGCAGTTCTTC | TRBJ2-1 | NA | NA | TRBV7-2
CASSSGAVGANEKLFF | TGCGCCAGCAGCTCGGGGGCAGTTGGGGCTAATGAAAAACTGTTTTTT | TRBJ1-4 | NA | NA | TRBV5-1
CASSTSGDDGRQFF | TGTGCCAGCAGTACAAGCGGGGACGATGGTAGGCAGTTCTTC | TRBJ2-1 | TRBD2 | NA | TRBV6-1
CASSLVSGQDEAFF | TGCGCCAGCAGCCTTGTCTCCGGACAGGATGAAGCTTTCTTT | TRBJ1-1 | TRBD1 | NA | TRBV4-1
CASSLGQNTEAFF | TGTGCCAGCAGCTTAGGGCAGAACACTGAAGCTTTCTTT | TRBJ1-1 | NA | NA | TRBV7-2
CASSGYGTASSYEQYF | TGCGCCAGCAGCGGTTATGGGACGGCCAGCTCCTACGAGCAGTACTTC | TRBJ2-7 | NA | NA | TRBV4-1
CASRIGTGGGYGQPQHF | TGTGCCAGCCGAATCGGGACAGGGGGCGGATACGGTCAGCCCCAGCATTTT | TRBJ1-5 | TRBD1 | NA | TRBV2
CASSFTGGTEAFF | TGTGCCAGCAGTTTTACAGGGGGTACGGAAGCTTTCTTT | TRBJ1-1 | TRBD1 | few | TRBV6-6
CASSEGPGPAYEQYF | TGTGCCAGCAGTGAGGGTCCGGGACCGGCCTACGAGCAGTACTTC | TRBJ2-7 | NA | few | TRBV6-1
CASSFQGETQYF | TGTGCCAGCAGCTTTCAGGGCGAGACCCAGTACTTC | TRBJ2-5 | NA | NA | TRBV11-2
CASSPSTGGLQETQYF | TGTGCCAGCTCACCTTCGACAGGCGGACTACAAGAGACCCAGTACTTC | TRBJ2-5 | NA | NA | TRBV18
CASSPTSGSNQPQHF | TGCGCCAGCAGCCCCACGTCAGGGAGCAATCAGCCCCAGCATTTT | TRBJ1-5 | NA | NA | TRBV23-1
CAISERADTQYF | TGTGCCATCAGTGAACGGGCAGATACGCAGTATTTT | TRBJ2-3 | NA | once | TRBV10-3